This T cell receptor (beta chain) was captured by sequencing in a study of regulatory T cells in long-lasting Graves disease. Arm-PCR of CDR3 regions and iRepertoire HTBI primers were used to build TCR beta libraries. TCRdb processed the multiplex PCR reads anew with MiXCR; each CDR3 protein has one entry. Seen here are some 560,000 distinct CDR3 sequences, around 16% observed once, and the top ten hold roughly 25%. This clonotype was found many times. Documented time point: newly diagnosed GD, antithyroid drugs for less than 3 months. With RNA extracted from PBMCs as input, the TCR library was made. Doctors identified Graves' disease using the American Thyroid Association guidelines. This same sample was also taken into another study, of T cells in Graves' hyperthyroidism and ophthalmopathy.

This clonotype was obtained from a woman aged 35 to 59 with Graves disease. Material: peripheral blood mononuclear cells (PBMCs), obtained at new diagnosis, from a patient treated with antithyroid drugs.

The CDR3 DNA follows: TGCGCCAGCAGCTTGACGCCCGACAGGGTTGCCTATGGCTACACCTTC. This sequence encodes CASSLTPDRVAYGYTF. The rearrangement joins TRBV5-1 to TRBJ1-2, with 7 bases aligning to TRBD1. From germline, CDR1 is SGHRS and CDR2 YFSETQ. Trimming removed 1 base from V and 4 bases from J; junction bases left unmatched: 10. This CDR3 region has 16 residues.